This TCR beta chain appears in the sequencing data of a study of control samples from healthy donors and cancer patients. Germline CDR1 reads MRHNA; CDR2 reads SNTAGT. This CDR3 comprises 15 residues. V trimming: 3 bases; J trimming: 5 bases; junction bases outside the gene matches: 7. TCRdb's copy holds only in-frame clones and misses some; the assay was immunoSEQ multiplex PCR. The table has about 120,000 clones, 80% to 90% seen once. The sequencing input was blood. The clonotype was recovered from a young man in good health. The V gene is TRBV6-4, the J gene TRBJ2-1, with 7 bases lining up with TRBD2. The CDR3 DNA is TGTGCCAGCAGTGAGGCGGGGAGCGGGAACAATGAGCAGTTCTTC. It specifies CASSEAGSGNNEQFF.